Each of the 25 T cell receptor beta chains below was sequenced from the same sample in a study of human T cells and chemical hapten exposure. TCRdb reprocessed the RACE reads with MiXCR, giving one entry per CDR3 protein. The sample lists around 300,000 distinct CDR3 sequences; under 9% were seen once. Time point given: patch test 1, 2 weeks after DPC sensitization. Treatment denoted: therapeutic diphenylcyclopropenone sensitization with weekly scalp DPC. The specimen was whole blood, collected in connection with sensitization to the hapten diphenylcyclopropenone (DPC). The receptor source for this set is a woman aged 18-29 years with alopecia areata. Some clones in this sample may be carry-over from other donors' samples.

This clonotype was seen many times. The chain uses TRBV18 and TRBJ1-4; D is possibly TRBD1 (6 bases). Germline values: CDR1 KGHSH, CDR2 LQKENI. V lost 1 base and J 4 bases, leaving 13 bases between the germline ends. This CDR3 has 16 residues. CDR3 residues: CASSPRVTGDNEKLFF. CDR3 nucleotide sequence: TGTGCCAGCTCACCACGGGTGACAGGAGATAATGAAAAACTGTTTTTT.

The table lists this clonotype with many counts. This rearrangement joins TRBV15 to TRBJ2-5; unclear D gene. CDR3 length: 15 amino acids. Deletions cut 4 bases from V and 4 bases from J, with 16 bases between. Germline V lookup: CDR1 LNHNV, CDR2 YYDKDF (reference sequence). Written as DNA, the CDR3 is TGTGCCACCAGCACCCAAATTACTACGGGAGAGACCCAGTACTTC. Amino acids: CATSTQITTGETQYF.

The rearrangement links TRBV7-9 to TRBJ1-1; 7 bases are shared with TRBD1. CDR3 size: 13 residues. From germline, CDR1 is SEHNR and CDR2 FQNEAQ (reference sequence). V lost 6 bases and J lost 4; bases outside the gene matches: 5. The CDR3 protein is CASRGGSGTEAFF. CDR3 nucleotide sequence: TGTGCCAGCAGAGGGGGCTCGGGCACTGAAGCTTTCTTT.

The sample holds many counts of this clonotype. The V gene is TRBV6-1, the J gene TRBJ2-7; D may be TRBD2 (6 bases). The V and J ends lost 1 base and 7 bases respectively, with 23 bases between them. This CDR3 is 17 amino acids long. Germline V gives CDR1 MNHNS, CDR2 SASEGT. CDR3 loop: CASSEDGGAPWDDEQYF. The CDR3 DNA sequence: TGTGCCAGCAGTGAAGACGGAGGGGCCCCCTGGGATGATGAGCAGTACTTC.

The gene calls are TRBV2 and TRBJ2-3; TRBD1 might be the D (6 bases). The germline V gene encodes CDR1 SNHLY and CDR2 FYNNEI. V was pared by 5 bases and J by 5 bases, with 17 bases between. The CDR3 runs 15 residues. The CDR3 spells CASSPDQIGGDTQYF. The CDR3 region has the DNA TGTGCCAGCAGTCCGGATCAAATAGGGGGAGATACGCAGTATTTT.

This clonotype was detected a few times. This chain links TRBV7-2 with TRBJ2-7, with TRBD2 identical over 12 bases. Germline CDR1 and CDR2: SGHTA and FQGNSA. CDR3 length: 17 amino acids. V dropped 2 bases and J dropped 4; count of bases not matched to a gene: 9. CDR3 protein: CASSLPRASGGGYEQYF. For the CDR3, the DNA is TGTGCCAGCAGCTTACCCCGGGCTAGCGGGGGGGGGTACGAGCAGTACTTC. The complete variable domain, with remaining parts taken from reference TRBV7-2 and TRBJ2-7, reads GAGVSQSPSNKVTEKGKDVELRCDPISGHTALYWYRQSLGQGLEFLIYFQGNSAPDKSGLPSDRFSAERTGGSVSTLTIQRTQQEDSAVYLCASSLPRASGGGYEQYFGPGTRLTVT.

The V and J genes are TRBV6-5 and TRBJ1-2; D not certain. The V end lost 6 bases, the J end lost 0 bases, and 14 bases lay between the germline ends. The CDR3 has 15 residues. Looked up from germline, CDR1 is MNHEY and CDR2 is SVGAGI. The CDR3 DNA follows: TGTGCCAGCAGACGTAACATTGCGTCTAACTATGGCTACACCTTC. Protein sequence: CASRRNIASNYGYTF.

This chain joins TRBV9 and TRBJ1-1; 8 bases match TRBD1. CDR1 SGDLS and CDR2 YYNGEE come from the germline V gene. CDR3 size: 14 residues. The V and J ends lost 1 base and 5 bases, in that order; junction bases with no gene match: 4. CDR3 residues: CASSVTGGVTEAFF. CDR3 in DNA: TGTGCCAGCAGCGTAACAGGGGGGGTGACTGAAGCTTTCTTT.

Written as DNA, the CDR3 is TGTGCCACCGGTTCCTACAATGAGCAGTTCTTC. Translated: CATGSYNEQFF. The rearrangement uses TRBV2 and TRBJ2-1; D is uncertain. The CDR3 sequence is 11 residues long. V lost 10 bases and J 1 base, leaving 5 bases between the germline ends. Germline V gene lookup returns CDR1 SNHLY and CDR2 FYNNEI.

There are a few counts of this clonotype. The CDR3 spells CASSGGSGAMAYNEQFF. Here the CDR3 DNA reads TGTGCCAGCAGCGGCGGATCTGGGGCTATGGCCTACAATGAGCAGTTCTTC. The rearrangement uses TRBV12-3 or TRBV12-4 and TRBJ2-1; D possibly corresponds to TRBD1 (5 bases). The CDR3 consists of 17 residues. V lost 6 bases to trimming and J lost 2 bases, with 20 bases between them.

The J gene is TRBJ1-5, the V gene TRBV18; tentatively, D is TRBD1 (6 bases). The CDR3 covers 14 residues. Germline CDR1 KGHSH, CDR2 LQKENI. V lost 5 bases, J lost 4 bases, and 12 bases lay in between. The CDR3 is CASSLQGQNQPQHF. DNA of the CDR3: TGTGCCAGCTCATTACAGGGTCAAAATCAGCCCCAGCATTTT.

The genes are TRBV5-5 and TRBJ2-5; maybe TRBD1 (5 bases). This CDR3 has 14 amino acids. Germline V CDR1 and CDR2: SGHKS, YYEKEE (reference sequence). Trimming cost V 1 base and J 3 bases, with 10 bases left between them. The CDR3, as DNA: TGTGCCAGCAGCTTGATAGACAGCAAAGAGACCCAGTACTTC. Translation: CASSLIDSKETQYF.

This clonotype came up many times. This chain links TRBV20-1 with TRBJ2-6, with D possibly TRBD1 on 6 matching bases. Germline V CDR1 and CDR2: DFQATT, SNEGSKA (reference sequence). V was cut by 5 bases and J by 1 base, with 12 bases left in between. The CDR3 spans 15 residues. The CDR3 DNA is TGCAGTGCTTTCTTACAGGGATCTGGGGCCAACGTCCTGACTTTC. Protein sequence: CSAFLQGSGANVLTF.

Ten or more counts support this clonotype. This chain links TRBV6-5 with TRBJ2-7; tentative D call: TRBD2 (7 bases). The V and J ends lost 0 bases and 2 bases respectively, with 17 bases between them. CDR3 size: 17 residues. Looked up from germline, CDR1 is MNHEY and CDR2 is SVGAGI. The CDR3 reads CASSYSTGGGHPYEQYF. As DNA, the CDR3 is TGTGCCAGCAGTTACTCTACGGGCGGGGGACACCCCTACGAGCAGTACTTC.

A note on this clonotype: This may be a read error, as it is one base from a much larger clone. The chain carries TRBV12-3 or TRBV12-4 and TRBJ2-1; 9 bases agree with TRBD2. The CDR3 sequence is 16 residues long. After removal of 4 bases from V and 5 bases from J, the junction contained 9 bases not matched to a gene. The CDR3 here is CASSWSGASGDNEQFF. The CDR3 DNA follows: TGTGCCAGCAGTTGGTCCGGGGCTAGCGGGGACAATGAGCAGTTCTTC.

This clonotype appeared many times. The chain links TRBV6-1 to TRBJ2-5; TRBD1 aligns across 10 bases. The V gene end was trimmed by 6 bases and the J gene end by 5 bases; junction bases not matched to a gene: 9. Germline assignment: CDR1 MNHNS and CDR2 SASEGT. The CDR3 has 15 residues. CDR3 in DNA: TGTGCCAGCAGGGGACCCGGGACAGGGGTGGAGACCCAGTACTTC. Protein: CASRGPGTGVETQYF.

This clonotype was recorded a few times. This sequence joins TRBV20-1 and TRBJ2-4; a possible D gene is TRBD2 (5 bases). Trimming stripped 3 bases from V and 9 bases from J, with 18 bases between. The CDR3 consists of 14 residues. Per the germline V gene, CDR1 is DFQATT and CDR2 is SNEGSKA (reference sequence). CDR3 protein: CSASWSASTGIQYF. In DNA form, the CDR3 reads TGCAGTGCTAGTTGGTCGGCTAGCACGGGCATTCAGTACTTC.

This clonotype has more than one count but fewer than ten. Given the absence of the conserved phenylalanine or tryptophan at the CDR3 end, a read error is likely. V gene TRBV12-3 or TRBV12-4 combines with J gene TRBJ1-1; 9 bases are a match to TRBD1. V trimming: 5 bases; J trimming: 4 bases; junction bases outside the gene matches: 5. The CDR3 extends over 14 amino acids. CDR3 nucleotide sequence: TGTGCCAGCAGTGAACAGGGGGCCAGCACTGAAGCTTTCGTT. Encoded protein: CASSEQGASTEAFV.

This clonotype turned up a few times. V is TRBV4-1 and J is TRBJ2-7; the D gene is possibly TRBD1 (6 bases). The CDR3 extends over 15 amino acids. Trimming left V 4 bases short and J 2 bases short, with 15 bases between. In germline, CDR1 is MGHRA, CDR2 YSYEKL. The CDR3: CASSRNGGGAYEQYF. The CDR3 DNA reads TGCGCCAGCAGCCGGAATGGGGGCGGAGCCTACGAGCAGTACTTC.

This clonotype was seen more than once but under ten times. The DNA of the CDR3 is TGTGCCAGCAGCTTACTGGGGGGGGCCTATGGGGCCAACGTCCTGACTTTC. Its translation: CASSLLGGAYGANVLTF. V gene TRBV7-9 combines with J gene TRBJ2-6, with TRBD2 as a possible D gene (7 bases). V was shortened by 2 bases and J by 3 bases, with 14 bases between the two germline ends. CDR1 SEHNR and CDR2 FQNEAQ come from the germline V gene (reference sequence). This CDR3 comprises 17 residues.

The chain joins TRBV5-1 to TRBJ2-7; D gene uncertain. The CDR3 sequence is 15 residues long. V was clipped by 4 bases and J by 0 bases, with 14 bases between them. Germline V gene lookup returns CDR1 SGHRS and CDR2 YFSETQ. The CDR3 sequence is CASSKSASSSYEQYF. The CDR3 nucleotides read TGCGCCAGCAGCAAGTCAGCGTCCAGCTCCTACGAGCAGTACTTC.

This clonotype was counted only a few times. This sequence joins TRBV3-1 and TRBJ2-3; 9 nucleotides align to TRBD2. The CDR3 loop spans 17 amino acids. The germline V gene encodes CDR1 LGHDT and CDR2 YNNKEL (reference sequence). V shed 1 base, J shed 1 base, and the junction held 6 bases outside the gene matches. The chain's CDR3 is CASSQGPVAGGTDTQYF. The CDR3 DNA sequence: TGTGCCAGCAGCCAAGGCCCTGTAGCGGGAGGCACAGATACGCAGTATTTT.

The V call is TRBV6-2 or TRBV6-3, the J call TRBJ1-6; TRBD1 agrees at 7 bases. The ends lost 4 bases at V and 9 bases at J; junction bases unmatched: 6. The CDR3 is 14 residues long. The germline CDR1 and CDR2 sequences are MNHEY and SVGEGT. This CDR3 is CASSSTGSTSPLHF. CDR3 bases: TGTGCCAGCAGTTCGACAGGGTCTACTTCACCCCTCCACTTT.

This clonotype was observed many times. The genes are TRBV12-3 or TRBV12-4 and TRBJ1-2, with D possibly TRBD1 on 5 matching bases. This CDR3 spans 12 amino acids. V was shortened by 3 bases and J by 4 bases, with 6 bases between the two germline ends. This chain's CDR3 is CASSLGRYGYTF. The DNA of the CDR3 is TGTGCCAGCAGTTTGGGACGCTATGGCTACACCTTC.

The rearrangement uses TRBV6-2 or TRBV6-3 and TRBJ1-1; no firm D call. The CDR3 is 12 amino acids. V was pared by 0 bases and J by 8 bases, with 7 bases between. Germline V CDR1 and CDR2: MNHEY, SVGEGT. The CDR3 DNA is TGTGCCAGCAGTTACTCGAGCACCGAAGCTTTCTTT. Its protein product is CASSYSSTEAFF.